The following is a T cell receptor beta chain sequence with its context. Its antigen remains unidentified. This sample stems from a study of OX40 agonist ivuxolimab in advanced cancers. Study context: Across the patients, intravenous ivuxolimab was delivered every 2 weeks at 0.01 to 10 mg/kg. The mean age was approximately 56 years, ranging from about 20 to 79, with over 70% of participants male. Regarding the study as a whole: More expanded clones were found, on average, in CD8+ than in CD4+ T cells.

With 5 bases clipped from V and 2 bases from J, the junction kept 2 bases outside the gene matches. CDR1 is SGHVS and CDR2 is FQNEAQ in the germline V gene. CDR3 length: 14 amino acids. The data were produced by immunoSEQ multiplex PCR, yet TCRdb's version contains in-frame clones alone and is incomplete. The sample consists of tens of thousands of clones, almost 85% of them appearing once. The clonotype originates from an adult with an advanced solid tumor such as melanoma, head and neck, liver or kidney cancer. The chain couples TRBV7-8 to TRBJ2-1, with TRBD2 matching over 8 bases. Sequenced here: CD4+ or CD8+ T cells sorted from blood, sampled in a trial of the OX40 agonist ivuxolimab. For the CDR3, the DNA is TGTGCCAGCAGCGGCGGGGGGCCCTACAATGAGCAGTTCTTC. Translation: CASSGGGPYNEQFF. Combining the CDR3 with reference TRBV7-8 and TRBJ2-1 gives the whole variable domain GAGVSQSPRYKVAKRGQDVALRCDPISGHVSLFWYQQALGQGPEFLTYFQNEAQLDKSGLPSDRFFAERPEGSVSTLKIQRTQQEDSAVYLCASSGGGPYNEQFFGPGTRLTVL.